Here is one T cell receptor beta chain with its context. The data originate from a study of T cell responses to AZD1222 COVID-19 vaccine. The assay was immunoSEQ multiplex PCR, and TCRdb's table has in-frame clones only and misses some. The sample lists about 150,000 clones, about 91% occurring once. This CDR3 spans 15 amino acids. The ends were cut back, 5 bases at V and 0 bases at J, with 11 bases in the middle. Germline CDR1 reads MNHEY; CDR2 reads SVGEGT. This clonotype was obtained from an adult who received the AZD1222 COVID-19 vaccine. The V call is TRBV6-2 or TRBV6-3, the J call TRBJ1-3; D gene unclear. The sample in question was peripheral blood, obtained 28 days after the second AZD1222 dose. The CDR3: CASSLGRNSGNTIYF. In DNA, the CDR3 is TGTGCCAGCAGTCTAGGACGGAACTCTGGAAACACCATATATTTT.